This T cell receptor beta chain was sequenced in a study of T-cell reconstitution after alpha-beta-depleted transplantation in children. CDR1 and CDR2 (germline): WNHNN, SYGVQD (reference sequence). Trimming took 7 bases from V and 7 from J; bases not matched to a gene: 3. The CDR3 contains 13 residues. Of note for this clonotype: Its antigen remains unidentified.

Study findings and constraints: At around two months after transplant, the alpha-beta T cells were reportedly derived from several hundred expanded clones that came from non-depleted graft cells. At day 60, the high TCRbeta diversity found in some patients originated from recipient T cells and thymic progenitors that had survived. Hyperexpanded clones declined; after one year, newly produced T cells mostly supplied diversity.

Unique molecular identifiers featured in how the TCRbeta library was prepared. TCRdb processed the PCR reads anew with MiXCR; each CDR3 protein has one entry. The sample yields 250,000 or so distinct CDR3 sequences, more than 20% seen once. The clonotype comes from a female patient aged 2-9 years who had a stem cell transplant for congenital amegakaryocytic thrombocytopenia, so the T cells may come from the graft donor. Source: PBMCs, mostly from graft donor cells, taken 360 days after TCRalphabeta/CD19-depleted stem cell transplant. The V gene is TRBV10-1, the J gene TRBJ1-6, with 8 bases that match TRBD1. Here the CDR3 reads CASNDRGNSPLHF. The CDR3 DNA reads TGCGCCAGCAACGACAGGGGAAATTCACCCCTCCACTTT.